This T cell receptor beta chain comes out of a study of T cell changes during pregnancy in multiple sclerosis. Profiling relied on immunoSEQ multiplex PCR, and the TCRdb table lists in-frame clones only, not all of them. The repertoire holds approximately 100,000 clones, with roughly 92% as singletons. This clone was detected only once. Germline values: CDR1 SNHLY, CDR2 FYNNEI. Trimming left V 3 bases short and J 5 bases short, with 10 bases between. The CDR3 consists of 14 residues. This clonotype was sampled from a female donor with multiple sclerosis, enrolled in a pregnancy study. This sample comprised peripheral blood, obtained in the second trimester of pregnancy. The chain employs TRBV2 and TRBJ1-4; maybe TRBD1 (5 bases). CDR3: CASSEGGLNEKLFF. The CDR3 nucleotides are TGTGCCAGCAGTGAGGGGGGACTCAATGAAAAACTGTTTTTT.